This TCR beta chain is drawn from a study of cytomegalovirus exposure and HLA in healthy donors (dated by TCRdb to the late 2010s). Regarding the complete study: An earlier analysis of some 500 of the donors reported more than 250 Gb of sequence data and some 120 million unique TCR beta sequences from 150 million to 200 million T cells. Along with the 666-subject first cohort, a separate validation cohort of 120 different subjects was used. The number of typed donors differed by locus: about 620-640 for A, B, C, DRB1 and DQB1; 522 for DQA1; some 610 for DPA1; and around 450 for DPB1. Donor age, sex, ethnicity and CMV serostatus were compiled together with the repertoire data. HLA typing included class I and class II loci at four-digit resolution. An early release that covered 640 HLA-typed donors contained approximately 320 gigabases of sequencing data and about 84 million unique TCR sequences. Using immunosequencing, the study profiled T cell repertoires from 666 subjects and related those repertoires to cytomegalovirus serostatus. Genome-wide SNP genotypes for about 65% of the roughly 700 donors were used in a later genetic analysis, which treated that subset as a discovery cohort. Of the roughly 390 genotyped donors, approximately 81% were placed in the genetic ancestry cluster associated with self-reported Caucasian donors. To predict cytomegalovirus infection status, the study brought together high-throughput TCR immunosequencing, statistical association of individual TCRs with disease status, and machine learning. Every repertoire in the discovery cohort had been generated on one and the same sequencing platform. The study aimed to test whether cataloging public T cell receptors could reveal signatures of past pathogen exposure. The later analysis used no new phenotypic data to find candidate immune exposures, relying instead on TCR beta sequences and their occurrence across donors. In an earlier analysis of 587 of the donors, high-throughput TCR beta sequencing was used to judge whether each TCR beta V gene segment behaved as functional or pseudogenic. Among some 400 genotyped donors of the cohort, an average of around 220,000 unique TCR beta nucleotide sequences was sequenced per donor, of which about 19% were non-productive. A few DR-DQ haplotypes were handled as single units for association and clustering because linkage in the cohort was strong. In a later analysis, previously published TCR beta repertoires from several hundred donors were re-analyzed and high-resolution HLA genotyping was added so that TCR occurrence patterns could be studied.

From the cysteine up to the phenylalanine, the CDR3 has a length of 16 residues. The CDR3 DNA has 48 bases and is translated from base 1. As encoded in the germline V gene (reference sequence), CDR1 is MNHNY while CDR2 is SVGAGI. The V end loses 4 bases and the J end loses 5 bases, and a stretch of 20 bases separates them. The cohort comprised hundreds of healthy bone marrow donors. Cohort members were all nominally healthy when sampled, although unrecorded immune exposures were likely present. The donor tested CMV seronegative and was one of the 352 seronegative cohort members. Every donor gave a peripheral blood sample, and the peripheral blood mononuclear cells from that sample were used for TCR beta sequencing. The Qiagen DNeasy Blood Extraction Kit was used to extract genomic DNA from the blood cell samples. What the study reported, not specific to this receptor: A later analysis found that HLA-associated TCR beta chains were more clonally expanded and had lower generation probabilities than equally common non-associated chains. Sequencing depth was assumed to be roughly uniform across donors in the presence/absence analyses, though that assumption may not hold. Correlated functional status among segregating V segments might reflect linkage disequilibrium, but an unknown experimental factor could not be ruled out. A cluster of highly shared sequence variants was judged likely to be a technical artifact of the sequencing pipeline. An earlier analysis of around 500 of the donors showed that most TCR beta V segments appeared in productive rearrangements either about 87% or about 30% of the time, which broadly matched IMGT annotations. Only TCR beta chains were sequenced in this cohort, and the absence of alpha or paired-chain data limited detectable features. The only immune exposure information available for the cohort was CMV serostatus. Because the 87-base-pair reads could not distinguish some IMGT-functional V segments, including TRBV6-2 and TRBV6-3, those segments were excluded. Three of the identified cytomegalovirus-associated TCR beta chains were confirmed in vitro to be specific for cytomegalovirus antigens. The study gave a list of 150 to 200 TCR beta chains associated with cytomegalovirus. According to a later analysis, most CMV-associated TCR beta chains appeared to be HLA-restricted, and the HLA associations seemed to be driven largely by CMV exposure. A later genetic analysis associated a missense DCLRE1C variant with V-gene and J-gene trimming of TCR beta chains, and an independent cohort replicated the association. Strong co-occurrence of HLA alleles, especially DR and DQ, made assigning TCR associations to individual alleles difficult. A further reported finding was that TCR beta sequences accurately predicted the HLA-A and HLA-B alleles for most subjects in the first cohort. Because HLA typing was missing for some donors at each locus, association tests included only the typed subset. A later analysis reported that several top co-occurrence clusters appeared linked to parvovirus B19, influenza, CMV and Epstein-Barr virus. In a later analysis, TCR association rates were found to vary across HLA loci, with the most associated TCRs seen for DRB1 alleles and the fewest for HLA-C alleles. It was suggested by the authors that the approach could potentially be generalized to other disease states and immunological phenotypes. In a later analysis, 16,951 TCR beta sequences were associated with specific HLA alleles at a false discovery rate of 0.05. A later genetic analysis reported fewer N-insertions in productive TCRs among donors in an Asian-associated ancestry cluster than the roughly 720-donor mean. About 15 rarely observed V segments, including chromosome 9 orphons, were excluded from the earlier analysis of just under 600 of the donors because counts were too low. Most TCR sequences were seen in very few donors, while some public TCRs were found in many individuals. In both the original and validation cohorts, the classifier was reported to diagnose cytomegalovirus status with high specificity and sensitivity.

Libraries were prepared through the immunoSEQ multiplex PCR assay. For the multiplex PCR, a mixture combining 60 forward primers for TCR Vbeta segments and 13 reverse primers for TCR Jbeta segments was used. A multiplex PCR assay on genomic DNA amplified the CDR3 region of rearranged TCR beta genes. The amplified TCR beta libraries were sequenced on the Illumina HiSeq System as 87-base-pair reads. The authors' analysis ran thus. A later analysis counted some 80 million unique TCR beta chains across the 600 to 850 repertoires, and roughly 10 million of these chains were shared by at least two donors. Raw reads were error-corrected and collapsed into unique sequences by a nearest-neighbor algorithm in which closely related sequences were merged to remove PCR and sequencing errors. To assign V, D and J gene segments, CDR3 sequences were aligned to IMGT reference sequences. For a sequence to be retained, at least a six-nucleotide match to both a V gene segment and a J gene segment was required. A rearrangement was called productive if the CDR3 had no stop codons and remained in frame with V and J, and every other rearrangement was called non-productive. CDR3 was defined according to IMGT convention as the region running from the second conserved V-encoded cysteine to the conserved J-encoded phenylalanine. In an earlier analysis of roughly 580 of the donors, sequences lacking an unambiguous match to a single V gene segment were excluded. In an earlier analysis of 587 of the donors, V segments were called functional above 56.7% productive rearrangements and were called segregating when the between-donor standard deviation exceeded 5%. A statistical classification framework was built to diagnose cytomegalovirus status from the catalog of TCR beta chain sequences. V and J gene assignment, in a later analysis, came from comparing TCR nucleotide sequences with IMGT/GENE-DB human TR gene sequences. Using the TCRdist pipeline, a later analysis assigned CDR3 sequences along with most-parsimonious VDJ recombination scenarios. In a later analysis, each TCR beta chain was defined by its CDR3 amino acid sequence together with its V-gene family, and reads without a unique V-gene family were excluded. To address suspected cross-contamination and a sequencing artifact, a later analysis removed over 500 highly shared, low-generation-probability nucleotide sequences. A later analysis calculated a clonal expansion index for each public chain from normalized within-repertoire ranks of inferred template counts. In a later analysis, generation probabilities were computed with a VDJ recombination model fitted to out-of-frame rearrangements, and the resulting probabilities were checked against IGoR. A later analysis scored TCR-TCR, TCR-HLA and TCR-CMV co-occurrence with hypergeometric tests, applying a repertoire-size bias correction to TCR pairs. In a later analysis, false discovery rates were estimated by permuting HLA or CMV assignments 20 times. A later analysis grouped co-occurring TCRs with DBSCAN, adding TCRdist sequence similarity when clustering within HLA-allele-positive subsets. For co-occurrence clustering, repertoires with fewer than 30,000 or more than 120,000 public chains were excluded, along with roughly 5 repertoires with anomalous nucleotide sharing. Here the immuneACCESS table is served through TCRdb, limited to in-frame sequences with V and J called. Missing clones are a known gap in these copies; in checked studies unresolved V genes cover under half, and the rest lacks a known reason. Clone size and the V and J calls come from that table; the DNA yielded D and trimming. For this sample the table gives about 160,000 clones, of which about four fifths were detected only once. Jointly, the top ten make up around 4.5% of the sample.

On this clone itself: Its target antigen remains unknown. No clone much larger than this one lies a single base away; base qualities are absent.

The chain couples TRBV6-6 to TRBJ2-5; confidence is insufficient to name the D gene. This receptor was identified in a man between 25 and 39 years old in good health and CMV-seronegative. The source material was PBMCs. The CDR3 in this case is CASSSSSEVVRETQYF. The DNA sequence is given as TGTGCCAGCAGTTCGTCCAGCGAAGTGGTTCGGGAGACCCAGTACTTC.